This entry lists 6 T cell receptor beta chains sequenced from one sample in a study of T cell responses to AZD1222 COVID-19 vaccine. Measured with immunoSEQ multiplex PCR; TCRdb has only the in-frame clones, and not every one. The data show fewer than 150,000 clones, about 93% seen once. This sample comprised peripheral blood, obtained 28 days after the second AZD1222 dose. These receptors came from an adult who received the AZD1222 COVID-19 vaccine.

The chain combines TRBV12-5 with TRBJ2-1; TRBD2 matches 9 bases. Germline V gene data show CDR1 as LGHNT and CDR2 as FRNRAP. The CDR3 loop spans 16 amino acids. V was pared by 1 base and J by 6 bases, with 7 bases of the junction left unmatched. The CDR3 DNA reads TGTGCTAGTGGTTTGGACGGACTAGCGCTTGTCAATGAGCAGTTCTTC. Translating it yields CASGLDGLALVNEQFF.

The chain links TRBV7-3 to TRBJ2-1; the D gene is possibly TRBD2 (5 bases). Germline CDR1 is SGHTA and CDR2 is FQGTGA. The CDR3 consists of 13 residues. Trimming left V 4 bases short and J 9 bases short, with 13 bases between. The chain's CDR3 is CASSSDGRGEQFF. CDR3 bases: TGTGCCAGCAGCTCCGACGGACGGGGTGAGCAGTTCTTC.

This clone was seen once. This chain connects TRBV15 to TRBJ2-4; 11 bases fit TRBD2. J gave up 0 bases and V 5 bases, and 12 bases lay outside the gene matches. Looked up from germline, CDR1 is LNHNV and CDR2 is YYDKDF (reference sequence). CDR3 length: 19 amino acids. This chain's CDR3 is CATSPVAGGDRRAKNIQYF. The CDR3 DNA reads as TGTGCCACCAGCCCTGTAGCGGGGGGGGATCGTAGAGCCAAAAACATTCAGTACTTC.

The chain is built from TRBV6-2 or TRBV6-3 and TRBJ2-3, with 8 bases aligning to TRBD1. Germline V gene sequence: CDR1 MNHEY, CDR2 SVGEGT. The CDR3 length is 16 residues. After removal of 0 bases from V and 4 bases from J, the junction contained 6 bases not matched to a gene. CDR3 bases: TGTGCCAGCAGTTACTCTCCAGGGGGCGTCTCAGATACGCAGTATTTT. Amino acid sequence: CASSYSPGGVSDTQYF.

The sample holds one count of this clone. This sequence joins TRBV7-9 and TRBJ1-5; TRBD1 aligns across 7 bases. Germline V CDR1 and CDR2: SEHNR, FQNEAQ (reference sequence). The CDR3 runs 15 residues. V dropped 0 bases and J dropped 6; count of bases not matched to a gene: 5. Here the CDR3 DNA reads TGTGCCAGCAGCTTAGCGACAGGGACGGCTCAGCCCCAGCATTTT. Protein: CASSLATGTAQPQHF.

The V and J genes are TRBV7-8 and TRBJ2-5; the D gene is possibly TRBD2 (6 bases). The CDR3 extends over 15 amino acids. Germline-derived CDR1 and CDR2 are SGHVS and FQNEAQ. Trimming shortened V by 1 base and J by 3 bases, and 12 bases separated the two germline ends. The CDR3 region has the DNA TGTGCCAGCAGCTTAGAGGGGACTGCCAAAGAGACCCAGTACTTC. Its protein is CASSLEGTAKETQYF.